The TCR beta chain under discussion was sequenced for a study of blood T cell repertoires in COVID-19. This CDR3 comprises 20 residues. CDR1 is SGHRS and CDR2 is YFSETQ in the germline V gene. Trimming cost V 5 bases and J 0 bases; bases outside gene matches: 18. TCRdb's copy holds only in-frame clones and misses some; the assay was immunoSEQ multiplex PCR. Among fewer than 300,000 clones listed, about 86% were seen once. This chain links TRBV5-1 with TRBJ2-1; the match to TRBD1 covers 9 bases. The receptor comes from an elderly man with acute or convalescent COVID-19. Sequenced sample: peripheral blood. CDR3 sequence reads: CASREFTGTGPLSSYNEQFF. The CDR3 nucleotides read TGCGCCAGCAGAGAATTTACCGGGACAGGGCCCCTAAGCTCCTACAATGAGCAGTTCTTC. The complete variable domain, with remaining parts taken from reference TRBV5-1 and TRBJ2-1, reads KAGVTQTPRYLIKTRGQQVTLSCSPISGHRSVSWYQQTPGQGLQFLFEYFSETQRNKGNFPGRFSGRQFSNSRSEMNVSTLELGDSALYLCASREFTGTGPLSSYNEQFFGPGTRLTVL.